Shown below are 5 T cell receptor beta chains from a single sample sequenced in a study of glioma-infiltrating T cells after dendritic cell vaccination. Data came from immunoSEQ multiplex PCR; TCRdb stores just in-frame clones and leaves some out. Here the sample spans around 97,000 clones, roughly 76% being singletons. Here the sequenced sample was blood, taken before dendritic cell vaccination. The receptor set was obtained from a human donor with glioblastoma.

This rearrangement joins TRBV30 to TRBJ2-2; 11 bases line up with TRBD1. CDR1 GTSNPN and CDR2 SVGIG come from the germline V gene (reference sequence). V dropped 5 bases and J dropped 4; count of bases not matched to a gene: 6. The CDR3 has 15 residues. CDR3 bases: TGTGCCTGGGAACTAGGGACAGGGGGCACCGGGGAGCTGTTTTTT. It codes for CAWELGTGGTGELFF.

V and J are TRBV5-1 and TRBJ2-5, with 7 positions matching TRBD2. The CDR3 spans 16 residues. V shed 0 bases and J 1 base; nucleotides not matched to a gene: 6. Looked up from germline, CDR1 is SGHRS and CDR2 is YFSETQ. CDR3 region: CASSLAVASGQETQYF. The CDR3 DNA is TGCGCCAGCAGCTTGGCCGTCGCTAGCGGCCAAGAGACCCAGTACTTC.

In DNA, the CDR3 is TGTGCCAGCAGCTTAGGGGAGGGAAACTATGGCTACACCTTC. As protein: CASSLGEGNYGYTF. The chain joins TRBV7-8 to TRBJ1-2; D ambiguous. The germline CDR1 and CDR2 sequences are SGHVS and FQNEAQ. Between the trimmed V and J ends, which lost 1 base and 2 bases, there was a span of 8 bases. The CDR3 sequence is 14 residues long.

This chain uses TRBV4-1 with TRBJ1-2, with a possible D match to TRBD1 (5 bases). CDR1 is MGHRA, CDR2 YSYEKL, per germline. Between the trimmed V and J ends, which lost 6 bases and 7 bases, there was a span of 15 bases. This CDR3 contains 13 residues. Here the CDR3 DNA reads TGCGCCAGCAGTCTTGGGGGGGGGTTTGGCTACACCTTC. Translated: CASSLGGGFGYTF.

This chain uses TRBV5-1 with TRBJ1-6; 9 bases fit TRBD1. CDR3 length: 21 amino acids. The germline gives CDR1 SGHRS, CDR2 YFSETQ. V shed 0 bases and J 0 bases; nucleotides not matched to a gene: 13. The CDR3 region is CASSLGNLGQGSSSYNSPLHF. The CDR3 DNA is TGCGCCAGCAGCTTGGGGAACCTAGGACAGGGGTCCAGCTCCTATAATTCACCCCTCCACTTT. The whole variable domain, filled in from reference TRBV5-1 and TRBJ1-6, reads KAGVTQTPRYLIKTRGQQVTLSCSPISGHRSVSWYQQTPGQGLQFLFEYFSETQRNKGNFPGRFSGRQFSNSRSEMNVSTLELGDSALYLCASSLGNLGQGSSSYNSPLHFGNGTRLTVT.